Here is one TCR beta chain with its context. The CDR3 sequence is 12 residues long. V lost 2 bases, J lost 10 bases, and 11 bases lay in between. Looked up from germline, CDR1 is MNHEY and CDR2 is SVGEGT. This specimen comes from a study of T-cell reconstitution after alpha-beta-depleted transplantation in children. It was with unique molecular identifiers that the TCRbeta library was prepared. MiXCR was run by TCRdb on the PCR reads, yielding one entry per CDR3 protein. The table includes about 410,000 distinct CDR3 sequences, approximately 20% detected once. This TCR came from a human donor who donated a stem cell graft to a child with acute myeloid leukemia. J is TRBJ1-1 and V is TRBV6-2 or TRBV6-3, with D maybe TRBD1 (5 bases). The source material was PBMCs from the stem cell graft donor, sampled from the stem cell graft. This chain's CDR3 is CASSYAGRGAFF. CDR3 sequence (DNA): TGTGCCAGCAGTTACGCAGGGAGAGGAGCTTTCTTT.